The subject of this entry is one TCR beta chain. A single record per CDR3 protein comes from TCRdb applying MiXCR to the 5' RACE reads. This repertoire shows over 300,000 distinct CDR3 sequences, about 6.9% found once; its top ten account for around 17%. Trimming pared 6 bases from V and 0 bases from J, leaving 15 bases between. Germline V CDR1 and CDR2: DFQATT, SNEGSKA (reference sequence). The CDR3 has 15 amino acids. This record belongs to a study of T cells after yellow fever vaccination. The material sequenced was PBMCs, taken more than 35 days after the first yellow fever vaccination. The sequence derives from a man aged 18 to 29 who received the YFV17D yellow fever vaccine. V and J are TRBV20-1 and TRBJ2-1; D is unresolved. The CDR3 loop reads CSASLIMGSYNEQFF. The CDR3 bases are TGCAGTGCCAGCCTTATCATGGGCTCCTACAATGAGCAGTTCTTC.